This is a list of T cell receptor beta chains from one sample in a study of T-cell memory formation after mild COVID-19. One entry per CDR3 protein results from TCRdb running MiXCR on the 5' RACE reads. The data show 150,000 to 200,000 distinct CDR3 sequences, 20% to 25% seen once. Sequencing was carried out using PBMCs or a T cell subset sorted from them (not recorded which). The receptors shown here come from an adult woman who had mild COVID-19 (a few samples of this study predate the infection). Cell type and time point are not known. CDR3s include the opening cysteine and the closing phenylalanine or tryptophan. The D gene is left open where the match is weak. Clone sizes are given selectively: once, few, many, or a class where the clone is expanded.

v_call	d_call	clone_size	j_call	cdr3_nt	cdr3_aa
TRBV9	.	.	TRBJ1-4	TGTGCCAGCAGCGTAGTTTCCGGGTTTAATGAAAAACTGTTTTTT	CASSVVSGFNEKLFF
TRBV29-1	TRBD1	.	TRBJ1-2	TGCAGCGTTCATCAGGGGGCGGGTGGCTACACCTTC	CSVHQGAGGYTF
TRBV7-9	TRBD2	many	TRBJ2-3	TGTGCCAGCAGCTTATTGGTGGGACTAGCGTTGACAGATACGCAGTATTTT	CASSLLVGLALTDTQYF
TRBV9	TRBD2	.	TRBJ2-7	TGTGCCAGCAGCGCGGGCCAAGCGGGAGCTTACGAGCAGTACTTC	CASSAGQAGAYEQYF
TRBV19	.	.	TRBJ1-1	TGTGCCAGTAGTCAGCTCCTAAACACTGAAGCTTTCTTT	CASSQLLNTEAFF
TRBV3-1	TRBD2	.	TRBJ2-1	TGTGCCAGCAGCCAAGCGTGGACTAGCGGCTACAATGAGCAGTTCTTC	CASSQAWTSGYNEQFF
TRBV6-1	.	.	TRBJ1-1	TGTGCCAGCACTTTAATAGCGCAGTTCTTGAACACTGAAGCTTTCTTT	CASTLIAQFLNTEAFF
TRBV7-3	.	.	TRBJ2-3	TGTGCCAGCAGCTTAATTGGTAGCACAGATACGCAGTATTTT	CASSLIGSTDTQYF
TRBV7-3	TRBD1	.	TRBJ2-1	TGTGCCAGCAGCACCGGACAGGAAAGCTCCTACAATGAGCAGTTCTTC	CASSTGQESSYNEQFF
TRBV30	.	few	TRBJ2-7	TGTGCCTGGAGTGCCGAGGTGGAGCAGTACTTC	CAWSAEVEQYF
TRBV28	.	.	TRBJ2-3	TGTGCCAGCAGGATTTGGGCAAGCACAGATACGCAGTATTTT	CASRIWASTDTQYF
TRBV7-2	.	few	TRBJ2-1	TGTGCCAGCAGCTTTCCCCAGGGGGGGAGTTCAAATGAGCAGTTCTTC	CASSFPQGGSSNEQFF
TRBV20-1	.	few	TRBJ1-5	TGCAGTGCTAGTGCCGGGCACTATAGCAATCAGCCCCAGCATTTT	CSASAGHYSNQPQHF
TRBV5-1	.	.	TRBJ2-1	TGCGCCAGCAGAGCGGGACAGGAATACAGTGAGCAGTTCTTC	CASRAGQEYSEQFF
TRBV5-6	.	.	TRBJ1-3	TGTGCCAGCAGCTTCGCCGGGACATTTGGAAACACCATATATTTT	CASSFAGTFGNTIYF
TRBV5-1	.	.	TRBJ2-2	TGCGCCAGCAGCTGGACAGACACCGGGGAGCTGTTTTTT	CASSWTDTGELFF
TRBV7-3	TRBD2	.	TRBJ2-1	TGTGCCAGCAGCTCCCCGACTACGGGAGGTTGGGGGAATGAGCAGTTCTTC	CASSSPTTGGWGNEQFF
TRBV7-9	.	.	TRBJ1-1	TGTGCCAGCAGCTCACCCGACAGTCCGAACACTGAAGCTTTCTTT	CASSSPDSPNTEAFF
TRBV12-3/TRBV12-4	TRBD2	.	TRBJ2-3	TGTGCCAGCAGTTTGGGGCGGGAGGCAGATACGCAGTATTTT	CASSLGREADTQYF
TRBV6-2/TRBV6-3	TRBD1	few	TRBJ1-1	TGTGCCAGCCGTAGACAGGGGCTTTACAATGAAGCTTTCTTT	CASRRQGLYNEAFF
TRBV15	TRBD1	few	TRBJ1-5	TGTGCCACCAGCTTGGACAGGGTCAATCAGCCCCAGCATTTT	CATSLDRVNQPQHF
TRBV14	TRBD1	.	TRBJ2-1	TGTGCCAGCAGCCACCGACAGGGGTTCAGTGAGCAGTTCTTC	CASSHRQGFSEQFF
TRBV5-1	.	few	TRBJ1-2	TGCGCCAGCAGCTTCAGTTGGGAGCAGAAGCCCTATGGCTACACCTTC	CASSFSWEQKPYGYTF
TRBV4-3	TRBD2	.	TRBJ2-1	TGCGCCAGCAGCCAAGATAGGGAGACTAGCGGTCCGAAGGAGCAGTTCTTC	CASSQDRETSGPKEQFF
TRBV6-5	TRBD2	.	TRBJ2-7	TGTGCCAGCAGTTACTCTTCTAGCGGGAAATTCTACGAGCAGTACTTC	CASSYSSSGKFYEQYF
TRBV15	.	.	TRBJ2-3	TGTGCCACCAGCTCACAACTAGGGGGAGACACAGATACGCAGTATTTT	CATSSQLGGDTDTQYF
TRBV3-1	TRBD1	.	TRBJ1-6	TGTGCCAGCAGCCTGCCGGGACAGGGAGAGAATTCACCCCTCCACTTT	CASSLPGQGENSPLHF
TRBV21-1	.	few	TRBJ2-5	TGTGCCAGCAGCAAAAAGGAGGCGGTCGGCGGGGAAGAGACCCAGTACTTC	CASSKKEAVGGEETQYF
TRBV12-3/TRBV12-4	TRBD2	.	TRBJ2-5	TGTGCCAGCAGTTCCCTGCGGGGGGGCCCGAAGACCCAGTACTTC	CASSSLRGGPKTQYF
TRBV15	TRBD2	few	TRBJ2-1	TGTGCCACCAGCAGTACTAGCGGGAGCGATAGCTCCTACAATGAGCAGTTCTTC	CATSSTSGSDSSYNEQFF
TRBV29-1	TRBD1	.	TRBJ1-1	TGCAGCGCCTCGACAGGGCGAAGCGCTGAAGCTTTCTTT	CSASTGRSAEAFF